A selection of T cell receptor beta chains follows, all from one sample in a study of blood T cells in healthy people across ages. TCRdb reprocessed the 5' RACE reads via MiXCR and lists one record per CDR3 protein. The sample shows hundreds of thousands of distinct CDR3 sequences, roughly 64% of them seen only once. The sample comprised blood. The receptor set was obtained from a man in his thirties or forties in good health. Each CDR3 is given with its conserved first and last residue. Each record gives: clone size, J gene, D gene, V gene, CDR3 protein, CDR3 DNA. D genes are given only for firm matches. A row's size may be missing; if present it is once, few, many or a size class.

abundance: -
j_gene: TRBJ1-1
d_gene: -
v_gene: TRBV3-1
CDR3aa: CASSQRDQHTEAFF
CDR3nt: TGTGCCAGCAGCCAAAGGGACCAGCACACTGAAGCTTTCTTT

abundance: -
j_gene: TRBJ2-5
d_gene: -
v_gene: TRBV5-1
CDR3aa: CASSFPGSETQYF
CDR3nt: TGCGCCAGCAGCTTTCCCGGGTCGGAGACCCAGTACTTC

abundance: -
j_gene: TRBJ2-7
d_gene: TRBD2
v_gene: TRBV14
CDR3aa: CASSQDVLAVGEGYEQYF
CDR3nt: TGTGCCAGCAGCCAAGATGTCCTAGCGGTAGGGGAGGGTTACGAGCAGTACTTC

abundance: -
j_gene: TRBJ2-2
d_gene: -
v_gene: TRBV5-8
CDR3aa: CASSLVRELFF
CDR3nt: TGTGCCAGCAGCTTGGTCCGGGAGCTGTTTTTT

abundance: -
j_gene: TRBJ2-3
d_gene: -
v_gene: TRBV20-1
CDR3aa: CSARQRGADTQYF
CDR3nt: TGCAGTGCTAGGCAACGGGGAGCAGATACGCAGTATTTT

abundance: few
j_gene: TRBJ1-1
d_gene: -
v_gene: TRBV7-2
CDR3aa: CASSSTAPTAENTEAFF
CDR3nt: TGTGCCAGCAGCTCTACGGCTCCGACAGCCGAGAACACTGAAGCTTTCTTT

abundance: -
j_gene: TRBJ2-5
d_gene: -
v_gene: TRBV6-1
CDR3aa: CASSERLGETQYF
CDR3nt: TGTGCCAGCAGTGAACGGCTTGGCGAGACCCAGTACTTC

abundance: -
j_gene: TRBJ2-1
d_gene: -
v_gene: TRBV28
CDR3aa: CASAVYGNEQFF
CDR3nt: TGTGCCAGCGCTGTTTATGGGAATGAGCAGTTCTTC

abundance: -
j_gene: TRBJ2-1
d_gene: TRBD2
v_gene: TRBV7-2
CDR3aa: CASSLAGTSGRAGLEQFF
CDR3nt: TGTGCCAGCAGCTTAGCCGGGACTAGCGGGAGGGCCGGCCTCGAGCAGTTCTTC

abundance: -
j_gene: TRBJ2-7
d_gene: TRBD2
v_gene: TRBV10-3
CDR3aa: CAISQLAGGPYEQYF
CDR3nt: TGTGCCATCAGTCAACTAGCGGGAGGTCCCTACGAGCAGTACTTC

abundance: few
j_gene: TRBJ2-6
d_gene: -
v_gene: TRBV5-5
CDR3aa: CASSLPDGANVLTF
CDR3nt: TGTGCCAGCAGCTTACCTGATGGGGCCAACGTCCTGACTTTC

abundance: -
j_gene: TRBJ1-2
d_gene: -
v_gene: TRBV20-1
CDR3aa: CSASPQGPKWDYGYTF
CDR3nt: TGCAGTGCTAGTCCTCAGGGGCCGAAATGGGACTATGGCTACACCTTC

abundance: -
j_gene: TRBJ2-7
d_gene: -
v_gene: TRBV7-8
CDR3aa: CASSQGKGIFYEQYF
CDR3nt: TGTGCCAGCAGCCAGGGGAAGGGGATTTTCTACGAGCAGTACTTC

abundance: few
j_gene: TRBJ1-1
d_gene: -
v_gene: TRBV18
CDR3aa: CASSLPRGRTEAFF
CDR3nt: TGTGCCAGCTCACTCCCCAGGGGACGGACTGAAGCTTTCTTT

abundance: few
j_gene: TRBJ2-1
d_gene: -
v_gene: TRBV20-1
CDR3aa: CSASGEGEQFF
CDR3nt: TGCAGTGCTAGTGGAGAGGGTGAGCAGTTCTTC

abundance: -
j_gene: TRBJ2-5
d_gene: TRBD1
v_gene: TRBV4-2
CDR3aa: CASSLGTGETQYF
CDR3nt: TGTGCCAGCAGCCTAGGGACAGGAGAGACCCAGTACTTC

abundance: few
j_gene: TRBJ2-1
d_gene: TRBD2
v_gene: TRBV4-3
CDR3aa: CASSQETSYEQFF
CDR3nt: TGCGCCAGCAGCCAAGAGACTAGCTATGAGCAGTTCTTC

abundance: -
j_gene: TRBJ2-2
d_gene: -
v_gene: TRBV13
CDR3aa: CASSLLVAGELFF
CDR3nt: TGTGCCAGCAGTTTACTTGTCGCCGGGGAGCTGTTTTTT

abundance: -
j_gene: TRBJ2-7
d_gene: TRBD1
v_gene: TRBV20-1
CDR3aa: CSAPGTGFYLEQYF
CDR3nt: TGCAGTGCGCCAGGGACAGGGTTTTATCTCGAGCAGTACTTC

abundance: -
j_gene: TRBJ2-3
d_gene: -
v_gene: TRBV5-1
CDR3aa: CASGSDSYTDTQYF
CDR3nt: TGCGCCAGCGGATCGGACAGCTACACAGATACGCAGTATTTT

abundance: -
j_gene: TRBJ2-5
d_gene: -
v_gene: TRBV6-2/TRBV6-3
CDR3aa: CASRKNNQETQYF
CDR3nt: TGTGCCAGCAGGAAAAATAACCAAGAGACCCAGTACTTC

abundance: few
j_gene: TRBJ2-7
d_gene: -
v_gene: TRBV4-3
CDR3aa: CASSRPHEQYF
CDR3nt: TGCGCCAGCAGCAGACCCCACGAGCAGTACTTC

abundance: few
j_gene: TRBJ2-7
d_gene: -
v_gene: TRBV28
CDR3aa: CASSLASVYEQYF
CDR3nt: TGTGCCAGCAGTTTAGCTTCGGTTTACGAGCAGTACTTC

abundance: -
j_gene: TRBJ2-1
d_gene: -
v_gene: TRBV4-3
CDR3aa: CASSQDFRTDHNEQFF
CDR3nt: TGCGCCAGCAGCCAAGATTTTCGGACAGACCACAATGAGCAGTTCTTC

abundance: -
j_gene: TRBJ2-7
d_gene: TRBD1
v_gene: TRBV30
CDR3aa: CASRTGGEQYF
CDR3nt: TGTGCCTCCCGGACAGGGGGCGAGCAGTACTTC

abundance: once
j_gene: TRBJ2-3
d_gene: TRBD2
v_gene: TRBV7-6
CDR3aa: CASSSYRRRGTSSTYTDTQYF
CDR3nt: TGTGCCAGCAGCTCCTACCGGAGGAGGGGGACTAGCTCGACCTACACAGATACGCAGTATTTT

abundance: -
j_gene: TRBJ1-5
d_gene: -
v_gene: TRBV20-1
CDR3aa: CSARDLGRGNNQPQHF
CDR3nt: TGCAGTGCTAGAGATTTGGGTAGGGGGAACAATCAGCCCCAGCATTTT

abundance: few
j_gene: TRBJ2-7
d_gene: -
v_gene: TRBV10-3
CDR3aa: CASGPTTYEQYF
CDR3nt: TGTGCTTCGGGACCGACAACTTACGAGCAGTACTTC

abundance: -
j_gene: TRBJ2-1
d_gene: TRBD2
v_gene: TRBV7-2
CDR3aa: CASSFISGKGPSNEQFF
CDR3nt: TGTGCCAGCAGCTTCATTAGCGGGAAGGGGCCGAGCAATGAGCAGTTCTTC

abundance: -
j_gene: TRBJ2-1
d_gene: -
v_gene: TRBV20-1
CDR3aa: CSARVPGQAEQFF
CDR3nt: TGCAGTGCTAGGGTCCCGGGACAAGCCGAGCAGTTCTTC

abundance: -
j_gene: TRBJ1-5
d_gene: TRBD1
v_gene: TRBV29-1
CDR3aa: CSVQESGGEEPQHF
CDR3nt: TGCAGCGTACAGGAGTCAGGGGGCGAGGAGCCCCAGCATTTT

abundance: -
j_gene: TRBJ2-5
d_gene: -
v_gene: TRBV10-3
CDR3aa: CAIRQFPRETQYF
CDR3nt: TGTGCCATAAGACAGTTCCCCCGGGAGACCCAGTACTTC

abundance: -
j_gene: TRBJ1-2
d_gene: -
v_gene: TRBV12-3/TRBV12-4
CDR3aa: CASSLTYPGYTF
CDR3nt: TGTGCCAGCAGCCTTACATATCCTGGCTACACCTTC

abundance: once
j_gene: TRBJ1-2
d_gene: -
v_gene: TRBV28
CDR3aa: CASSQEGISYGYTF
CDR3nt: TGTGCCAGCAGTCAAGAGGGAATAAGCTATGGCTACACCTTC

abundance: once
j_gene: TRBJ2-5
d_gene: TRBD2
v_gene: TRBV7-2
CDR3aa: CASSLEVRGGQETQYF
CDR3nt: TGTGCCAGCAGCTTAGAAGTGCGCGGGGGACAAGAGACCCAGTACTTC

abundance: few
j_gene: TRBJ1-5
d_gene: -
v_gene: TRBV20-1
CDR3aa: CSALLGGKGQPQHF
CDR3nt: TGCAGTGCCTTGCTGGGGGGGAAGGGTCAGCCCCAGCATTTT

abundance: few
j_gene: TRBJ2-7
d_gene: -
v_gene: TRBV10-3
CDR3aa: CAISTKQGIDEQYF
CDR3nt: TGTGCCATCAGTACTAAACAGGGAATTGACGAGCAGTACTTC

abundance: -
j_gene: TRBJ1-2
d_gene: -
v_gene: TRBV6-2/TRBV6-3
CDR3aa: CASSFPGARYGYTF
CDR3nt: TGTGCCAGCAGTTTCCCGGGGGCGCGTTATGGCTACACCTTC

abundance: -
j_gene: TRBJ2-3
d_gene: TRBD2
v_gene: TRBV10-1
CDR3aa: CASSGRAGLVDTQYF
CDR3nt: TGCGCCAGCAGTGGGAGAGCGGGGTTGGTAGATACGCAGTATTTT

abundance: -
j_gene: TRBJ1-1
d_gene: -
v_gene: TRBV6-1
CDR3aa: CASTSLVNTEAFF
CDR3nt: TGTGCCAGCACAAGTTTGGTGAACACTGAAGCTTTCTTT

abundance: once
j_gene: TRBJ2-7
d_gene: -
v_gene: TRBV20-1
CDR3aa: CSATELAGGTYEQYF
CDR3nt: TGCAGTGCTACGGAACTAGCCGGAGGCACCTACGAGCAGTACTTC

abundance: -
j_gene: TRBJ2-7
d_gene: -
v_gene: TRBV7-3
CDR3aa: CASSLNARRGAADEQYF
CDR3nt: TGTGCCAGCAGCTTAAATGCTCGGAGGGGAGCCGCCGACGAGCAGTACTTC

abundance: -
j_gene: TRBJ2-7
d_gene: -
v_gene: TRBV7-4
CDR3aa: CASSLEGGRGPPQYEQYF
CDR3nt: TGTGCCAGCAGCTTAGAGGGGGGGAGGGGCCCCCCCCAATACGAGCAGTACTTC

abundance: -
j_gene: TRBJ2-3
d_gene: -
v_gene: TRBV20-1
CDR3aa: CSAGGGTDTQYF
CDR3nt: TGCAGTGCTGGGGGAGGCACAGATACGCAGTATTTT

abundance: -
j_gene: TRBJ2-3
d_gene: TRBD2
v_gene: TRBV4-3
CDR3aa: CASSQAYGREVDTQYF
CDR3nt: TGCGCCAGCAGCCAAGCTTACGGGAGGGAGGTAGATACGCAGTATTTT

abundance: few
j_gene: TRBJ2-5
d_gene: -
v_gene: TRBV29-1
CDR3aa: CSVRPGPETQYF
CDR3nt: TGCAGCGTCCGCCCTGGTCCAGAGACCCAGTACTTC

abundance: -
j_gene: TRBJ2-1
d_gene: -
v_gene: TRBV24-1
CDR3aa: CATSSIYNEQFF
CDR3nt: TGTGCCACCAGTTCCATCTACAATGAGCAGTTCTTC

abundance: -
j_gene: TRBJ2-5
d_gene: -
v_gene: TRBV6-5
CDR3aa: CASSYSSGTEETQYF
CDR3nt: TGTGCCAGCAGTTACTCGAGCGGGACAGAAGAGACCCAGTACTTC

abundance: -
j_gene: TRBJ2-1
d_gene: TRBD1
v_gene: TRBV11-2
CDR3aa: CASGDSQETQFF
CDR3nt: TGTGCCAGCGGGGACAGCCAAGAGACCCAGTTCTTC

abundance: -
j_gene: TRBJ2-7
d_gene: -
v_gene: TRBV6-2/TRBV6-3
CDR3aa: CASSRQGGGFLHEQYF
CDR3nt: TGTGCCAGCAGTCGACAGGGAGGTGGCTTCCTGCACGAGCAGTACTTC

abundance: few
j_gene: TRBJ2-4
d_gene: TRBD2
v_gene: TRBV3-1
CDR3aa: CASSPYPTSGGYGGKNIQYF
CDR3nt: TGTGCCAGCAGCCCTTACCCCACTAGCGGGGGTTACGGGGGGAAAAACATTCAGTACTTC

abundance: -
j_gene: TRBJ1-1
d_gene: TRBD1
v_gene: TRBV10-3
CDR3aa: CASKGAEWENTEAFF
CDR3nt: TGTGCCAGTAAGGGGGCAGAATGGGAGAACACTGAAGCTTTCTTT

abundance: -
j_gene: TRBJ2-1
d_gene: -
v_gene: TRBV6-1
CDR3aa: CASSDGGLGPNEQFF
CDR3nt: TGTGCCAGCAGTGATGGGGGGTTAGGGCCCAATGAGCAGTTCTTC

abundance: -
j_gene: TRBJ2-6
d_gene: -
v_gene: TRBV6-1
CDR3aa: CASSPTSPGRKHGANVLTF
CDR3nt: TGTGCCAGCAGCCCCACTTCGCCGGGAAGGAAACATGGGGCCAACGTCCTGACTTTC

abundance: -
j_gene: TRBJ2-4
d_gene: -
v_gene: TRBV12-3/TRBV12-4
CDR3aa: CASSLGDTWDIQYF
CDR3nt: TGTGCCAGCAGTTTAGGTGACACATGGGACATTCAGTACTTC